This TCR beta chain was retrieved from a study of blood T cell repertoires in COVID-19 (dated by TCRdb to 2020 to 2022). The study in broad terms: The collaborator samples originated in the United States, Italy and Spain and spanned the acute and convalescent phases of COVID-19. A freely available public database, intended as a resource for researchers studying the immune response to SARS-CoV-2, is where the repertoires were released. Samples came from the ongoing ImmuneRACE study (first 160 participants) plus 1,254 subjects from 6 global collaborators. HLA class I and class II types, where available, came from metadata supplied by the sample provider rather than from assay-based typing. The dataset comprised deeply sampled blood TCRbeta repertoires from subjects exposed to, actively infected with, or recovered from COVID-19. The material from the prospective study consisted of cDNA or gDNA derived from T cells, B-cell-depleted T cells, or PBMCs. The sample metadata nearly always contained a de-identified subject ID, COVID-19 status, age in years and sex.

The research as a whole found: The quantity of clinical and demographic metadata differed by source and by participant and was supplied without curation.

The immunoSEQ Assay, a bias-controlled multiplex PCR, was used to amplify TCRbeta CDR3 regions from genomic DNA. Concerning the study's data processing: Within the assay, amplification of reference gene primers was used to estimate how many nucleated cells each sample contained. To quantify the absolute abundance of each unique TCRbeta CDR3 rearrangement, sequence reads were collapsed and filtered. Productive Simpson clonality was computed per sample as the square root of Simpson's diversity index over productive rearrangements. TCRdb's version of the immuneACCESS table is confined to in-frame rearrangements and falls short of the full clone set. An unresolved V gene accounts for under half of the shortfall where checked; the remainder is of unknown origin. That table supplies the V and J calls and clone size; D and trimming were determined from the DNA. The sample data list over 250,000 clones, and about nine tenths of these were observed just once. The ten largest clones capture roughly 2.3% of the sample.

Each collaborating institution followed its own protocols to collect whole blood in K2EDTA tubes. For TCRbeta analysis, collaborators shipped samples in one of three forms: frozen whole blood, isolated PBMCs, or DNA extracted from either of those sample types. Worth noting for this clone: Its antigen is currently not known. There are no base qualities to consult, and no much larger clone falls within one base.

V sheds 3 bases and J sheds 1 base, leaving 10 bases between their ends. The CDR3, cysteine through phenylalanine, is 14 amino acids long. The kept DNA is CDR3 alone, 42 bases in frame from the first base. CDR1 and CDR2 (SGDLS, YYNGEE) derive from the germline V gene. Sequencing input: peripheral blood. This sequence uses TRBV9 and TRBJ2-5; a confident D gene designation cannot be given. This clonotype was sampled from a man aged 45-60 years with acute or convalescent COVID-19. For the CDR3, the sequence is CASSAVDTQETQYF. The DNA reads TGTGCCAGCAGCGCAGTAGACACCCAAGAGACCCAGTACTTC.